Each of the 17 T cell receptor beta chains below was sequenced from the same sample in a study of cytomegalovirus exposure and HLA in healthy donors. PCR used 60 Vbeta primers and 13 Jbeta primers. Method: immunoSEQ multiplex PCR; TCRdb's copy keeps in-frame clones and lacks some. The sample has 150,000 to 200,000 clones, around 84% seen once. The sequencing input was PBMCs. These receptors were obtained from a man aged 18 to 29 in good health and CMV-seronegative.

This clone was detected only a few times. The J gene is TRBJ2-1, the V gene TRBV4-3; D may be TRBD2 (6 bases). CDR3 size: 16 residues. Germline V gives CDR1 LGHNA, CDR2 YSLEER. V was pared by 3 bases and J by 5 bases, with 17 bases between. The CDR3 sequence: CASSHEAGSPHNEQFF. CDR3 bases: TGCGCCAGCAGCCATGAAGCGGGCAGCCCCCACAATGAGCAGTTCTTC.

The chain is built from TRBV19 and TRBJ2-1; 10 bases line up with TRBD2. CDR1 and CDR2 (germline): LNHDA, SQIVND (reference sequence). V was pared by 5 bases and J by 2 bases, with 9 bases of the junction left unmatched. The CDR3 contains 17 residues. The CDR3 nucleotides are TGTGCCAGTAGTCCAGCGGGAGGGCCGGGGCCCTACAATGAGCAGTTCTTC. It specifies CASSPAGGPGPYNEQFF.

The J gene is TRBJ1-4, the V gene TRBV18, with 9 bases that match TRBD1. The V gene's germline CDR1 is KGHSH and CDR2 LQKENI. This CDR3 spans 16 amino acids. The trim removed 3 bases at V and 7 bases at J, leaving 9 bases unmatched. The CDR3, as DNA: TGTGCCAGCTCACCGGGACAGGGCGGAAGAAGTGAAAAACTGTTTTTT. Translation: CASSPGQGGRSEKLFF. Variable domain in full (rest from reference TRBV18 and TRBJ1-4): NAGVMQNPRHLVRRRGQEARLRCSPMKGHSHVYWYRQLPEEGLKFMVYLQKENIIDESGMPKERFSAEFPKEGPSILRIQQVVRGDSAAYFCASSPGQGGRSEKLFFGSGTQLSVL.

This clone came up once. The chain carries TRBV28 and TRBJ1-3; 10 bases align to TRBD1. The V segment lost 8 bases and the J segment 3 bases; nucleotides outside the gene matches: 4. The CDR3 totals 14 residues. In germline, CDR1 is MDHEN, CDR2 SYDVKM. The CDR3 sequence: CASQGTGDGNTIYF. The DNA of the CDR3 is TGTGCCAGCCAGGGGACAGGGGATGGAAACACCATATATTTT.

The chain has TRBV15 and TRBJ1-1; D is possibly TRBD1 (6 bases). The V gene's germline CDR1 is LNHNV and CDR2 YYDKDF (reference sequence). V lost 4 bases and J lost 2, with 8 bases in between. CDR3 length: 13 residues. CDR3 DNA sequence: TGTGCCACCAGCAAGGACAGTAACACTGAAGCTTTCTTT. Amino acid sequence: CATSKDSNTEAFF.

CDR3 bases: TGTGCCAGCAGCCCTGGACAGTCCAACACTGAAGCTTTCTTT. Protein product: CASSPGQSNTEAFF. The chain combines TRBV7-9 with TRBJ1-1, with D perhaps matching TRBD1 (6 bases). V was cut by 5 bases and J by 2 bases, with 12 bases left in between. From germline, CDR1 is SEHNR and CDR2 FQNEAQ (reference sequence). The CDR3 has 14 residues. Variable domain in full (rest from reference TRBV7-9 and TRBJ1-1): DTGVSQNPRHKITKRGQNVTFRCDPISEHNRLYWYRQTLGQGPEFLTYFQNEAQLEKSRLLSDRFSAERPKGSFSTLEIQRTEQGDSAMYLCASSPGQSNTEAFFGQGTRLTVV.

The chain has TRBV6-6 and TRBJ2-2; 7 positions agree with TRBD1. V was pared by 5 bases and J by 4 bases, with 4 bases of the junction left unmatched. CDR3 length: 14 amino acids. Per germline, CDR1 MNHNY and CDR2 SVGAGI (reference sequence). As DNA, the CDR3 is TGTGCCAGCAGTGGGGGACAGCTCACCGGGGAGCTGTTTTTT. The encoded protein is CASSGGQLTGELFF.

The rearrangement uses TRBV5-1 and TRBJ1-1; maybe TRBD1 (5 bases). This CDR3 has 14 amino acids. Germline assignment: CDR1 SGHRS and CDR2 YFSETQ. Deletions cut 6 bases from V and 3 bases from J, with 15 bases between. The chain's CDR3 is CASTPGSRDTEAFF. The CDR3 DNA follows: TGCGCCAGCACCCCGGGTTCCAGGGACACTGAAGCTTTCTTT.

The rearrangement uses TRBV28 and TRBJ2-1, with D possibly TRBD2 on 7 matching bases. The V gene lost 6 bases and the J gene lost 10 bases, with 16 bases spanning the gap. The germline V gene has CDR1 MDHEN and CDR2 SYDVKM. This CDR3 is 13 amino acids long. In DNA form, the CDR3 reads TGTGCCAGCAGACGCGGGGGCCCCAGGGAGCAGTTCTTC. This encodes CASRRGGPREQFF.

The count of this clone is one. The chain employs TRBV6-6 and TRBJ2-7; 9 bases align to TRBD1. The CDR3 is 15 residues long. The J segment lost 3 bases and the V segment lost 0 bases, leaving 3 bases of the junction unmatched. CDR1 is MNHNY and CDR2 is SVGAGI in the germline V gene (reference sequence). The CDR3 nucleotides are TGTGCCAGCAGTTACTCACGGGACAGGGACTACGAGCAGTACTTC. Translation gives CASSYSRDRDYEQYF.

The chain links TRBV20-1 to TRBJ1-1; possible D gene TRBD1, 5 bases. The ends were cut back, 3 bases at V and 4 bases at J, with 6 bases in the middle. Germline V CDR1 and CDR2: DFQATT, SNEGSKA (reference sequence). CDR3 length: 11 residues. The CDR3 region has the DNA TGCAGTGCTAGTAGGGGCACTGAAGCTTTCTTT. Amino acids: CSASRGTEAFF.

This clone has only a few counts. The chain has TRBV15 and TRBJ1-4; D is undetermined. The ends were cut back, 0 bases at V and 5 bases at J, with 13 bases in the middle. CDR1 is LNHNV and CDR2 is YYDKDF in the germline V gene (reference sequence). The CDR3 totals 16 residues. Written as DNA, the CDR3 is TGTGCCACCAGCAGAGATCAGCGGGGAGGGAATGAAAAACTGTTTTTT. This translates into CATSRDQRGGNEKLFF.

The chain employs TRBV11-3 and TRBJ2-1; no reliable D call. The CDR3 is 15 amino acids. With 0 bases removed from V and 2 bases from J, the gap between germline ends came to 8 bases. Germline assignment: CDR1 SGHNT and CDR2 YENEEA. The CDR3 loop is CASSLDPPPYNEQFF. The DNA for the CDR3 is TGTGCCAGCAGCTTAGATCCTCCTCCCTACAATGAGCAGTTCTTC.

The chain carries TRBV7-9 and TRBJ2-1; tentative D call: TRBD2 (6 bases). With 1 base removed from V and 6 bases from J, the gap between germline ends came to 19 bases. CDR1 is SEHNR, CDR2 FQNEAQ, per germline (reference sequence). The CDR3 runs to 17 residues. For the CDR3, the DNA is TGTGCCAGCAGCTTAGGTAACGGGGGATGGGTCGCCAATGAGCAGTTCTTC. Its translation is CASSLGNGGWVANEQFF.

This chain joins TRBV7-9 and TRBJ2-2, with D perhaps TRBD2 (6 bases). Trimming cost V 1 base and J 1 base, with 16 bases left between them. Per germline, CDR1 SEHNR and CDR2 FQNEAQ (reference sequence). This CDR3 has 18 amino acids. CDR3 region: CASSLETYRGVNTGELFF. As DNA, the CDR3 is TGTGCCAGCAGCTTAGAGACTTATCGCGGGGTGAACACCGGGGAGCTGTTTTTT.

The rearrangement joins TRBV2 to TRBJ1-5, with D unclear. The CDR3 is 13 amino acids. Trimming left V 6 bases short and J 0 bases short, with 6 bases between. Germline-derived CDR1 and CDR2 are SNHLY and FYNNEI. This chain's CDR3 is CASRRSSNQPQHF. In DNA form, the CDR3 reads TGTGCCAGCAGACGGAGTAGCAATCAGCCCCAGCATTTT.

The chain uses TRBV27 and TRBJ2-1; 8 positions agree with TRBD2. This CDR3 has 14 residues. Germline trimming cut 5 bases from V and 10 bases from J; bases unmatched to any gene: 10. The germline gives CDR1 MNHEY, CDR2 SMNVEV (reference sequence). The CDR3 DNA is TGTGCCAGCAGTCAAATAGCGGGGCCTGGGGAGCAGTTCTTC. It encodes CASSQIAGPGEQFF.